These T cell receptor beta chains were read from a single sample in a study of OX40 agonist ivuxolimab in advanced cancers. TCRdb's table, derived via immunoSEQ multiplex PCR, lists solely in-frame clones and lacks some. The repertoire includes 90,000 to 100,000 clones, about 85% of them detected once, and about 0.82% sits in the top ten. This specimen was CD4+ or CD8+ T cells sorted from blood, taken in a trial of the OX40 agonist ivuxolimab. These receptors all come from an adult with an advanced solid tumor such as melanoma, head and neck, liver or kidney cancer. CDR3s include the opening cysteine and the closing phenylalanine or tryptophan. D genes are given only for firm matches. Expanded clones get a size class; other rows say once, few or many, or leave the size out.

V	J	D	size	DNA	CDR3
TRBV7-2	TRBJ1-2	.	.	TGTGCCAGCAGCCCCGTAGGGCGTGGGGGATATGGCTACACCTTC	CASSPVGRGGYGYTF
TRBV19	TRBJ1-1	.	.	TGTGCCAGTAGTAAGGACAGATACACTGAAGCTTTCTTT	CASSKDRYTEAFF
TRBV7-9	TRBJ2-1	.	.	TGTGCCAGCAGCTTTTTGGGTGAGCAGTTCTTC	CASSFLGEQFF
TRBV4-2	TRBJ2-1	.	.	TGTGCCAGCAGCCAAGATCAACGACGCTACAATGAGCAGTTCTTC	CASSQDQRRYNEQFF
TRBV7-2	TRBJ1-5	.	.	TGTGCCAGCAGCTTAGTGGGAGGACAGAGCAATCAGCCCCAGCATTTT	CASSLVGGQSNQPQHF
TRBV5-6	TRBJ2-5	.	once	TGTGCCAGCAGCTTTTCTGGGTCTGAGACCCAGTACTTC	CASSFSGSETQYF
TRBV5-4	TRBJ1-2	.	.	TGTGCCAGCAGCTTGGACAGAGCCGTTGTCTATGGCTACACCTTC	CASSLDRAVVYGYTF
TRBV16	TRBJ1-5	.	.	TGTGCCAGCAGCCAAGGACGGCAGCCCCAGCATTTT	CASSQGRQPQHF
TRBV28	TRBJ1-1	.	.	TGTGCCAGCAGGTCCACAAGAGCTGAAGCTTTCTTT	CASRSTRAEAFF
TRBV6-5	TRBJ2-5	TRBD2	.	TGTGCCAGCAGCGGACTAGCGGGAGAGACCCAGTACTTC	CASSGLAGETQYF
TRBV7-2	TRBJ1-5	.	.	TGTGCCAGCAGCTTCAGGGGTTTCCCGTATCAGCCCCAGCATTTT	CASSFRGFPYQPQHF
TRBV18	TRBJ1-1	.	.	TGTGCCAGCTCACCACCTAGGGGGGTCGAACCTGAAGCTTTCTTT	CASSPPRGVEPEAFF
TRBV14	TRBJ1-2	.	.	TGTGCCAGCAGCCCGGGACAACACTATGGCTACACCTTC	CASSPGQHYGYTF
TRBV27	TRBJ2-1	.	.	TGTGCCAGCAGTTCGACGGACACTCGGAATGAGCAGTTCTTC	CASSSTDTRNEQFF
TRBV19	TRBJ1-1	.	.	TGTGCCAGTACCCTAAGCTCCAGGATCACTGAAGCTTTCTTT	CASTLSSRITEAFF
TRBV7-9	TRBJ2-3	.	.	TGTGCCAGCAGCCTGGGCACAGATACGCAGTATTTT	CASSLGTDTQYF
TRBV10-3	TRBJ2-2	.	.	TGTGCCATCAGTGAGTCGGGGCCCTCCACCGGGGAGCTGTTTTTT	CAISESGPSTGELFF
TRBV27	TRBJ1-2	TRBD1	once	TGTGCCAGCAGGTCAAACAGGGGTGGCTATGGCTACACCTTC	CASRSNRGGYGYTF
TRBV6-1	TRBJ1-1	.	medium-sized	TGTGCCAGCAGACGGGACGGTGAAGCTTTCTTT	CASRRDGEAFF
TRBV30	TRBJ1-5	.	.	TGTGCCTGGAGTCCCTTTGAGGGGTGGAATCAGCCCCAGCATTTT	CAWSPFEGWNQPQHF
TRBV4-3	TRBJ2-2	TRBD2	.	TGCGCCAGCAGCCAGCTGGGACTAGCGGGCCTATCAAGCACCGGGGAGCTGTTTTTT	CASSQLGLAGLSSTGELFF
TRBV7-9	TRBJ2-1	TRBD1	.	TGTGCCAGCAGCGAACCGGGACAGGGGCACAATGAGCAGTTCTTC	CASSEPGQGHNEQFF
TRBV19	TRBJ1-6	.	.	TGTGCCAGTAGACCAAGCACCTATAATTCACCCCTCCACTTT	CASRPSTYNSPLHF
TRBV18	TRBJ1-1	.	once	TGTGCCAGCTCACGGTCAGAAGAGAAAGCTTTCTTT	CASSRSEEKAFF
TRBV5-4	TRBJ2-1	.	.	TGTGCCAGCAGCTTTGCCGGGACTGGAGCCTACAATGAGCAGTTCTTC	CASSFAGTGAYNEQFF
TRBV18	TRBJ2-2	.	few	TGTGCCAGCTCACCACTCCCGGTCCCGAACACCGGGGAGCTGTTTTTT	CASSPLPVPNTGELFF
TRBV7-8	TRBJ1-1	TRBD1	.	TGTGCCAGCAGCTCCTTCCAGGGGGCTGAAGCTTTCTTT	CASSSFQGAEAFF
TRBV5-1	TRBJ2-7	.	.	TGCGCCAGCAGCTTGGAGGCGCCAGAGGACGAGCAGTACTTC	CASSLEAPEDEQYF
TRBV30	TRBJ2-5	.	.	TGTGCCTGGTCCAAGTGGGGGGGCGCCGAGGAGACCCAGTACTTC	CAWSKWGGAEETQYF
TRBV30	TRBJ1-5	.	.	TGTGCCTGGGGCGCCGGCCCGCCCCAGCATTTT	CAWGAGPPQHF
TRBV5-1	TRBJ2-5	TRBD2	.	TGCGCCAGCAGCTTAGTAGCGGGAGGTCAAGAGACCCAGTACTTC	CASSLVAGGQETQYF
TRBV5-4	TRBJ2-3	TRBD1	once	TGTGCCAGCAGCTCCGGTAGGGGGCCGAGCACAGATACGCAGTATTTT	CASSSGRGPSTDTQYF
TRBV5-1	TRBJ1-2	.	.	TGCGCCAGCAGCGCTTTCGGGGTACCGGAAGGCTACACCTTC	CASSAFGVPEGYTF
TRBV28	TRBJ2-5	TRBD2	.	TGTGCCAGCAGATTAGCGGGACGGGAGACCCAGTACTTC	CASRLAGRETQYF
TRBV28	TRBJ2-3	.	.	TGTGCCAGCAGCAAACAAGCAGATACGCAGTATTTT	CASSKQADTQYF
TRBV27	TRBJ1-5	TRBD1	.	TGTGCCAGCAGTCCACAGGGGGGTCAAGGTCAGCCCCAGCATTTT	CASSPQGGQGQPQHF
TRBV28	TRBJ2-5	.	.	TGTGCCAGCAGGGGGAGCCCAGAGACCCAGTACTTC	CASRGSPETQYF
TRBV7-9	TRBJ2-1	TRBD2	.	TGTGCCAGCAGCGCCCCCCTGGGGGGGAATGAGCAGTTCTTC	CASSAPLGGNEQFF
TRBV30	TRBJ1-5	.	.	TGTGCCTGGGGATTGCCGGGGCAGTTCGGTAATCAGCCCCAGCATTTT	CAWGLPGQFGNQPQHF
TRBV5-1	TRBJ1-3	.	.	TGCGCCAGCAGGAAGGGAGTCTCTGGAAACACCATATATTTT	CASRKGVSGNTIYF
TRBV5-4	TRBJ1-1	.	.	TGTGCCAGCAGCTTGGCCCGAGGGAACACTGAAGCTTTCTTT	CASSLARGNTEAFF
TRBV27	TRBJ2-5	TRBD2	.	TGTGCCAGCAGTTTTTCTGCTAGCGGGAGGGCAGAGACCCAGTACTTC	CASSFSASGRAETQYF
TRBV10-3	TRBJ1-4	TRBD1	once	TGTGCCATCAGTGACACCCGGGACAGGGGGAATGAAAAACTGTTTTTT	CAISDTRDRGNEKLFF
TRBV19	TRBJ1-5	.	once	TGTGCCAGTAGGGTGATACAGGGCGGTCAGCCCCAGCATTTT	CASRVIQGGQPQHF
TRBV6-5	TRBJ2-2	.	few	TGTGCCAGCACCCTGGACAGGAACACCGGGGAGCTGTTTTTT	CASTLDRNTGELFF
TRBV6-5	TRBJ1-1	TRBD1	.	TGTGCCAGCAGCCTATCGACAGGGAGGACTGAAGCTTTCTTT	CASSLSTGRTEAFF
TRBV14	TRBJ2-1	TRBD2	few	TGTGCCAGCAGCCTGTTGCCGGGACTAGCGGGAGATTCCTCCTACAATGAGCAGTTCTTC	CASSLLPGLAGDSSYNEQFF
TRBV28	TRBJ2-1	TRBD2	.	TGTGCCAGCAGACCTCTAGCGGGACTAGCGACCTACAATGAGCAGTTCTTC	CASRPLAGLATYNEQFF
TRBV9	TRBJ2-1	.	.	TGTGCCTCCTCCAAAGGGATGAATGAGCAGTTCTTC	CASSKGMNEQFF
TRBV30	TRBJ1-2	.	.	TGTGCCTGGAGTCTTCAGCAGCCCGGGGGCTATGGCTACACCTTC	CAWSLQQPGGYGYTF
TRBV6-5	TRBJ1-2	.	.	TGTGCCAGCAGTTTTGAACTAAGAGCTAACTATGGCTACACCTTC	CASSFELRANYGYTF
TRBV9	TRBJ2-1	.	.	TGTGCCAGCAGCCTCCCTGGAGGGGCTGAGACTCATGAGCAGTTCTTC	CASSLPGGAETHEQFF
TRBV19	TRBJ2-5	TRBD2	.	TGTGCCACCCGGCGGGAGAACCAAGAGACCCAGTACTTC	CATRRENQETQYF
TRBV9	TRBJ2-3	TRBD2	.	TGTGCCAGCAGCGTAGCGGGAGGGAGCACAGATACGCAGTATTTT	CASSVAGGSTDTQYF
TRBV11-2	TRBJ2-7	.	.	TGTGCCAGCAGCCCGTGGACAGAAGCTTACTACGAGCAGTACTTC	CASSPWTEAYYEQYF